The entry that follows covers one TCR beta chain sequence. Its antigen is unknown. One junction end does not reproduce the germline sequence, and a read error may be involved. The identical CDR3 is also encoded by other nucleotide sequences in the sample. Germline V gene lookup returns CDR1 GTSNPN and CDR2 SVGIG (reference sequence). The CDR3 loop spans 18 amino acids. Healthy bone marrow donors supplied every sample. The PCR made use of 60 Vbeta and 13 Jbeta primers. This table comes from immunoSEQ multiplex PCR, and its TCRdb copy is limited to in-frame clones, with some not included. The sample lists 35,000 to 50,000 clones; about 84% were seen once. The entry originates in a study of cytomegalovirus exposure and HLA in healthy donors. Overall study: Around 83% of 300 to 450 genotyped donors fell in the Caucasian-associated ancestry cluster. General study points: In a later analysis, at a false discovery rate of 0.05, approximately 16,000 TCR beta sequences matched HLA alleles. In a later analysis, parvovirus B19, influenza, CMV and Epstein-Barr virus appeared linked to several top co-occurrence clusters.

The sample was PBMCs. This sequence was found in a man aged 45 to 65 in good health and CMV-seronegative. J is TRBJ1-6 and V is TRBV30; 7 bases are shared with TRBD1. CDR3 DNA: TGTGCCTGGACCATACCGGGACAGATATCGATTTATAATTCCCCCCTCCACTTT. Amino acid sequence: CAWTIPGQISIYNSPLHF.